This is a list of T cell receptor beta chains from one sample in a study of blood T cell repertoires in COVID-19. Only in-frame clones appear in the TCRdb table, and some are missing; sequencing was by immunoSEQ multiplex PCR. The data show some 190,000 clones, roughly 80% seen once. Sequenced sample: PBMCs or T cells enriched from blood (not recorded which). The source is a woman in her 30s who had recovered from COVID-19. Both conserved end residues are part of each CDR3. Each record gives: CDR3 protein, CDR3 DNA, clone size, D gene, CDR3 length, V gene, J gene. D genes are given only for firm matches. Size tells how often a clone was seen (once, few, many) or the class of an expanded clone, and some rows leave it out.

CDR3: CASGGGEAFF; DNA: TGTGCCTCCGGCGGTGGTGAAGCTTTCTTT; size: few; D: -; length: 10; V: TRBV30; J: TRBJ1-1
CDR3: CASSVAGNTEAFF; DNA: TGTGCCAGCAGCGTAGCGGGGAACACTGAAGCTTTCTTT; size: -; D: -; length: 13; V: TRBV9; J: TRBJ1-1
CDR3: CASSLVSGDSDTQYF; DNA: TGCGCCAGCAGCTTGGTGAGCGGGGATTCAGATACGCAGTATTTT; size: -; D: TRBD2; length: 15; V: TRBV5-1; J: TRBJ2-3
CDR3: CASSSYKAGLAKGGVRDTQYF; DNA: TGTGCCAGCAGTTCCTACAAAGCGGGACTAGCCAAGGGAGGGGTTAGGGATACGCAGTATTTT; size: -; D: TRBD2; length: 21; V: TRBV28; J: TRBJ2-3
CDR3: CATQGQGSTGELFF; DNA: TGTGCCACACAAGGACAGGGTAGCACCGGGGAGCTGTTTTTT; size: -; D: TRBD1; length: 14; V: TRBV15; J: TRBJ2-2
CDR3: CASSLAGQVYTEAFF; DNA: TGCGCCAGCAGCTTGGCGGGACAGGTCTACACTGAAGCTTTCTTT; size: once; D: TRBD1; length: 15; V: TRBV5-1; J: TRBJ1-1
CDR3: CASSRSGGAGETQYF; DNA: TGTGCCAGCAGCCGTAGCGGGGGGGCCGGGGAGACCCAGTACTTC; size: -; D: TRBD2; length: 15; V: TRBV2; J: TRBJ2-5
CDR3: CASVGGREQYF; DNA: TGTGCCAGCGTGGGAGGGCGCGAGCAGTACTTC; size: -; D: TRBD2; length: 11; V: TRBV25-1; J: TRBJ2-7
CDR3: CASSSEGAHSDTQYF; DNA: TGTGCCAGCAGTTCGGAGGGGGCGCACTCAGATACGCAGTATTTT; size: -; D: -; length: 15; V: TRBV27; J: TRBJ2-3
CDR3: CASSPQRGGGETQYF; DNA: TGTGCCAGCAGCCCCCAGCGGGGGGGCGGGGAGACCCAGTACTTC; size: -; D: TRBD2; length: 15; V: TRBV7-2; J: TRBJ2-5
CDR3: CASSSTSARGAGELFF; DNA: TGTGCTAGCAGTTCGACTAGCGCCAGAGGGGCCGGGGAGCTGTTTTTT; size: -; D: TRBD2; length: 16; V: TRBV7-7; J: TRBJ2-2